This T cell receptor (beta chain) was sequenced in a study of CD8 T cells in ankylosing spondylitis. Quantitative 5'-RACE with molecular barcodes generated TCR beta libraries. In TCRdb, the 5' RACE reads were re-called with MiXCR into one record per CDR3 protein. The repertoire holds about 120,000 distinct CDR3 sequences, with approximately 14% as singletons. Overall study results and limits: The clones that were linked to disease were reported to be significantly enriched in matched synovial fluid samples from ankylosing spondylitis patients. Characteristic of ankylosing spondylitis blood, it appeared, was a TCR beta motif comprising several highly homologous variants.

This clonotype was counted only a few times. Its matching antigen is unknown. Trimming pared 3 bases from V and 0 bases from J, leaving 8 bases between. The CDR3 sequence is 15 residues long. This chain uses TRBV12-3 or TRBV12-4 with TRBJ1-4; D is unresolved. The sample consisted of blood, either unsorted or a sorted T cell fraction (not recorded which). The receptor was derived from a female donor with ankylosing spondylitis or in good health (not recorded which). The CDR3 bases are TGTGCCAGCAGTTTTACATCCGCAACTAATGAAAAACTGTTTTTT. This translates into CASSFTSATNEKLFF.